A selection of T cell receptor beta chains follows, all from one sample in a study of OX40 agonist ivuxolimab in advanced cancers. The data were produced by immunoSEQ multiplex PCR, yet TCRdb's version contains in-frame clones alone and is incomplete. The table includes some 45,000 clones, about 79% detected once. The starting material was CD4+ or CD8+ T cells sorted from blood, obtained in a trial of the OX40 agonist ivuxolimab. These receptors came from an adult with an advanced solid tumor such as melanoma, head and neck, liver or kidney cancer. Each CDR3 is given with its conserved first and last residue. The D gene is left open where the match is weak.

v_call | d_call | cdr3_length | cdr3_aa
TRBV7-2 | TRBD1 | 14 | CASSSLQGGQPQHF
TRBV9 | TRBD1 | 15 | CASSVSGAGTVEAFF
TRBV7-9 | . | 12 | CASSLDNYEQYF
TRBV19 | . | 16 | CASSIEEGAVNQPQHF
TRBV7-9 | . | 16 | CASSLGLGAQRTVYTF
TRBV28 | . | 16 | CASSLSTGTTQDTQYF
TRBV7-2 | . | 12 | CASSWNTGELFF
TRBV5-1 | . | 14 | CASNPRGGDTEAFF
TRBV18 | . | 15 | CASSPGQGGGNTQYF
TRBV4-3 | TRBD1 | 16 | CASSQVGQDYSYEQYF
TRBV5-1 | . | 14 | CASSLDRASYEQYF
TRBV4-3 | . | 15 | CASSQEQGWNYEQYF
TRBV9 | . | 14 | CASSWEFNTGELFF
TRBV9 | TRBD2 | 14 | CASSPPAGYNEQFF
TRBV7-8 | TRBD2 | 16 | CASSLAGGSTYNEQFF
TRBV5-1 | . | 12 | CASSLSGNEQFF
TRBV7-9 | . | 15 | CASSLSLADRVGPTF
TRBV9 | . | 12 | CASSVAADTQYF
TRBV4-3 | TRBD2 | 16 | CASSQQSGINTGELFF
TRBV10-3 | TRBD1 | 16 | CAISERGQGPNTEAFF
TRBV4-2 | TRBD2 | 16 | CASSLLRLAGSGELFF
TRBV2 | . | 12 | CASDRSRYGYTF
TRBV25-1 | . | 13 | CASRGTPGEKLFF
TRBV29-1 | . | 12 | CSVVGSLYGYTF
TRBV12-5 | TRBD1 | 14 | CASGRDREAGELFF
TRBV27 | . | 11 | CASSSGWGYTF
TRBV7-9 | . | 15 | CASSPRDGDYNEQFF
TRBV27 | TRBD1 | 14 | CASRSGTGSGEQYF
TRBV18 | TRBD1 | 15 | CASSPPRDRGTEAFF
TRBV7-9 | . | 13 | CASWTGSTDTQYF
TRBV7-2 | TRBD2 | 18 | CASSTRLAGVVAKNIQYF
TRBV11-2 | . | 14 | CASSLDTRGNTIYF
TRBV5-1 | TRBD1 | 16 | CASRLGTGAGQYEQFF
TRBV9 | . | 15 | CASSVGDGKDNEQFF
TRBV4-3 | . | 15 | CASSQDLDPAYEQYF
TRBV6-1 | TRBD1 | 15 | CASSGWDRGDQPQHF
TRBV6-5 | TRBD2 | 14 | CASRTSGTTDTQYF
TRBV6-5 | . | 13 | CASSYGRGREQFF
TRBV7-2 | . | 16 | CASSLFLDKNTGELFF
TRBV5-1 | TRBD1 | 15 | CASSLVGQEIYEQYF
TRBV7-6 | . | 11 | CASSLEREQYF